The rows below give T cell receptor beta chains drawn from one sample of a study of cytomegalovirus exposure and HLA in healthy donors. The method was immunoSEQ multiplex PCR; TCRdb's version includes in-frame clones alone and lacks a portion of them. The sample contains 55,000 to 80,000 clones, 70% to 85% of which appear only once. Sequenced: PBMCs. The receptors were sampled from a man in his sixties in good health and CMV-seropositive. Both conserved end residues are part of each CDR3. The D gene is left open where the match is weak. Rows may omit the clone size; those that give it use once, few, many or a size class.

D,J,length,V,size,DNA,CDR3
NA,TRBJ1-2,14,TRBV6-5,NA,TGTGCCAGCTATGAGGGGGACGACATCTATGGCTACACCTTC,CASYEGDDIYGYTF
NA,TRBJ2-7,14,TRBV6-5,NA,TGTGCCAGCAGTTACTCGAAACAGGGCTACGAGCAGTACTTC,CASSYSKQGYEQYF
NA,TRBJ2-4,12,TRBV5-4,NA,TGTGCCAGCAGCTTGGGACAGACCAGTCAGTACTTC,CASSLGQTSQYF
NA,TRBJ2-2,15,TRBV18,NA,TGTGCCAGCTCTCCTACAGAAGCGAACACCGGGGAGCTGTTTTTT,CASSPTEANTGELFF
TRBD1,TRBJ2-7,17,TRBV4-2,NA,TGTGCCAGCAGCCACCTCAACAGGGGGCTTACCTCCTACGAGCAGTACTTC,CASSHLNRGLTSYEQYF
NA,TRBJ2-7,14,TRBV11-2,NA,TGTGCCAGCAGCCCGGGGGGCCTCACCTACGAGCAGTACTTC,CASSPGGLTYEQYF
TRBD2,TRBJ2-1,16,TRBV7-9,few,TGTGCCAGCAGCTTCACGGGACTAGCATCCTACAATGAGCAGTTCTTC,CASSFTGLASYNEQFF
NA,TRBJ2-1,14,TRBV7-2,NA,TGTGCCAGCAGCCCCGAACTACTAGGCAATGAGCAGTTCTTC,CASSPELLGNEQFF
TRBD2,TRBJ2-3,16,TRBV15,NA,TGTGCCACCAGCGGGGCAGGGGGACTAGCGGGAGATACGCAGTATTTT,CATSGAGGLAGDTQYF
TRBD1,TRBJ1-1,13,TRBV29-1,NA,TGCAGCGTTGTTCCGGGACAGAGAGCTGAAGCTTTCTTT,CSVVPGQRAEAFF
NA,TRBJ1-1,16,TRBV11-3,NA,TGTGCCAGCAGCTTAGTTGCCAGCCCTCGGGACACTGAAGCTTTCTTT,CASSLVASPRDTEAFF
NA,TRBJ1-1,13,TRBV6-6,NA,TGTGCCAGCAGTGGCAGACAAAACACTGAAGCTTTCTTT,CASSGRQNTEAFF
TRBD1,TRBJ1-2,14,TRBV5-1,NA,TGCGCCAGCAGCTTGGGGACAGGGACTCGTGGCTACACCTTC,CASSLGTGTRGYTF
NA,TRBJ1-2,14,TRBV7-2,NA,TGTGCCAGCAGCCCCGCGGGAGACAACTATGGCTACACCTTC,CASSPAGDNYGYTF
NA,TRBJ2-4,15,TRBV29-1,NA,TGCAGCGTGGTGACAGGCTCTCTAGCCAAAAACATTCAGTACTTC,CSVVTGSLAKNIQYF
TRBD2,TRBJ2-1,13,TRBV29-1,NA,TGCAGCGCCGAATCCGGGGGGTCGGGTGAGCAGTTCTTC,CSAESGGSGEQFF
NA,TRBJ2-5,14,TRBV11-2,NA,TGTGCCAGCAGTTTCACAGGGTACCAAGAGACCCAGTACTTC,CASSFTGYQETQYF
NA,TRBJ2-1,13,TRBV11-1,NA,TGTGCCAGCAGCTTAGGTCTGAATAGTGAGCAGTTCTTC,CASSLGLNSEQFF
TRBD1,TRBJ2-1,12,TRBV6-5,NA,TGTGCCAGCAGTTACCCCAGGGGGAGGCAGTTCTTC,CASSYPRGRQFF
NA,TRBJ2-2,14,TRBV6-1,medium-sized,TGTGCCAGCAGTGACCACGTAGGGGCCGGGGAGCTGTTTTTT,CASSDHVGAGELFF
NA,TRBJ2-7,14,TRBV13,NA,TGTGCCAGCAGCTCAGGACTGGCGAACAGAGAGCAGTACTTC,CASSSGLANREQYF
NA,TRBJ2-7,13,TRBV7-2,NA,TGTGCCAGCAGCTTCATAAGAGGCTACGAGCAGTACTTC,CASSFIRGYEQYF
NA,TRBJ1-5,16,TRBV7-9,once,TGTGCCAGCAGCTTAGCGGGGGGATCGTTGTATCAGCCCCAGCATTTT,CASSLAGGSLYQPQHF
TRBD1,TRBJ1-5,15,TRBV7-8,once,TGTGCCAGCAGCCTTGGACAGGTTCGTAATCAGCCCCAGCATTTT,CASSLGQVRNQPQHF
TRBD1,TRBJ2-1,12,TRBV4-1,NA,TGCGCCAGCAGTCCGGACAGGGGTGTGCAGTTCTTC,CASSPDRGVQFF
TRBD2,TRBJ2-5,16,TRBV5-1,NA,TGCGCCAGCAGACTGGGGGCACTAGCGGGGGAAGAGACCCAGTACTTC,CASRLGALAGEETQYF
TRBD2,TRBJ2-3,13,TRBV7-6,NA,TGTGCCAGCAGCATAGGGACTAGCATCCTCCAGTATTTT,CASSIGTSILQYF
NA,TRBJ1-2,12,TRBV6-4,NA,TGTGCCAGCAACAGAACCAACTATGGCTACACCTTC,CASNRTNYGYTF
TRBD1,TRBJ1-2,15,TRBV12-5,NA,TGTGCTAGTGGTTCCTCAGGGGGTAGGAACTATGGCTACACCTTC,CASGSSGGRNYGYTF
NA,TRBJ2-7,15,TRBV5-4,NA,TGTGCCAGCAGCCGCATGGGGCCGAGCTCCTACGAGCAGTACTTC,CASSRMGPSSYEQYF
TRBD2,TRBJ2-1,16,TRBV6-5,NA,TGTGCCAGCAGTTACCATCCTAGCGGGGCCTCGGATGAGCAGTTCTTC,CASSYHPSGASDEQFF
TRBD2,TRBJ2-2,16,TRBV10-1,NA,TGCGCCAGCAGTGAGCCGGGGGGGGACAAGACCGGGGAGCTGCTTTTT,CASSEPGGDKTGELLF
TRBD2,TRBJ2-1,18,TRBV5-1,NA,TGCGCCAGCAGCTTGGCCATAGCGGGCCAGGAAGTTTACAATGAGCAGTTCTTC,CASSLAIAGQEVYNEQFF
NA,TRBJ2-1,14,TRBV10-3,NA,TGTGCCACCAGGTATAGCGCCGTCTACAATGAGCAGTTCTTC,CATRYSAVYNEQFF
NA,TRBJ1-1,15,TRBV27,once,TGTGCCAGCAGTTTACAGGGACTGCTGAACACTGAAGCTTTCTTT,CASSLQGLLNTEAFF
NA,TRBJ2-3,14,TRBV6-5,NA,TGTGCCAGCAGTCCGACTTTCTACACAGATACGCAGTATTTT,CASSPTFYTDTQYF
TRBD2,TRBJ2-3,12,TRBV9,NA,TGTGCCAGCAGCCTTACTAGCGGGGGCCCGAATTTT,CASSLTSGGPNF
TRBD2,TRBJ2-5,17,TRBV4-1,NA,TGCGCCAGCAGCCAAGAGGTCCTCTCTAGCGGCCAAGAGACCCAGTACTTC,CASSQEVLSSGQETQYF
NA,TRBJ2-7,14,TRBV1,NA,TGCACCAGCAGCCAACGCCCCGTTACTCGCGAGCAGTACTTC,CTSSQRPVTREQYF
TRBD2,TRBJ2-3,15,TRBV5-1,NA,TGCGCCAGCAGCTTAACACTAGCGACGACAGATACGCAGTATTTT,CASSLTLATTDTQYF
NA,TRBJ1-4,16,TRBV7-8,few,TGTGCCAGCAGCCAGGGCGGTGGATTAGGGAACGAAAAACTGTTTTTT,CASSQGGGLGNEKLFF
TRBD1,TRBJ1-4,19,TRBV4-1,NA,TGCGCCAGCAGCCAAGATTCGGTTTCAGGGGGTGTGGGAAATGAAAAACTGTTTTTT,CASSQDSVSGGVGNEKLFF
TRBD1,TRBJ2-3,17,TRBV4-1,NA,TGCGCCAGCAGCCAAGGACGCGGGACAGGGTTCACAGATACGCAGTATTTT,CASSQGRGTGFTDTQYF
TRBD1,TRBJ1-6,15,TRBV2,NA,TGTGCCAGCAGTTTCTGGACAGGGGGTGATTCACCCCTCCACTTT,CASSFWTGGDSPLHF
NA,TRBJ1-2,16,TRBV7-7,once,TGTGCTAGCAGCTTAAACTTGTTACCCGGGAACTATGGCTACACCTTC,CASSLNLLPGNYGYTF
TRBD1,TRBJ1-5,14,TRBV5-1,NA,TGCGCCAGCAGCTCGGGACAGGGTAATCAGCCCCAGCATTTT,CASSSGQGNQPQHF
TRBD1,TRBJ1-3,15,TRBV6-5,NA,TGTGCCAGCAGTCAGAGGGGGCGCAAGGGAAACACCATATATTTT,CASSQRGRKGNTIYF
NA,TRBJ2-1,13,TRBV7-9,NA,TGTGCCAGCAGCCCCCAACGGAGGGATGAGCAGTTCTTC,CASSPQRRDEQFF
TRBD2,TRBJ2-3,16,TRBV7-9,NA,TGTGCCAGCAGTTGGGGAGCGGGAGGGCCGTGGGATACGCAGTATTTT,CASSWGAGGPWDTQYF
NA,TRBJ1-3,13,TRBV6-6,NA,TGTGCCAGCGAACGGGACTCTGGAAACACCATATATTTT,CASERDSGNTIYF
NA,TRBJ1-1,13,TRBV7-7,NA,TGTGCTAGCAGCTTAAGTAGTCACACTGAAGCTTTCTTT,CASSLSSHTEAFF
NA,TRBJ2-3,14,TRBV6-5,NA,TGTGCCAGCAGTTACTCCGGGTACTCAGATACGCAGTATTTT,CASSYSGYSDTQYF